This T cell receptor beta chain was recovered during a study of T cell responses to AZD1222 COVID-19 vaccine (dated by TCRdb to the early 2020s). Looking at the study overall: AZD1222 recipients with second doses at about 4 weeks or about 12 weeks were pooled, because spike-specific TCR depth and breadth did not differ between schedules. TCR sequencing covered approximately 230 trial participants: 200 to 220 given two doses of AZD1222 and some 25 given two doses of MenACWY control vaccine. Trial participants were enrolled by age into 18-55, 56-69 and 70-plus year subgroups, with roughly 160, 29 and 62 TCR-sequenced participants respectively.

The paper as a whole reports these results and caveats: Because no day 14 peak-response samples were available, the repertoires could be characterized only after the peak T cell response. Reportedly, almost half of the unique spike-specific TCRs recognized epitopes lying outside the regions that are mutated in the B.1.351 and B.1.1.7 variants. Conclusions about previously exposed vaccinees are limited because only a handful of AZD1222 recipients were SARS-CoV-2 seropositive at baseline. The 56-69-year group was small, and its depth increase did not reach significance, likely because of low power. Most participants were white British and females outnumbered males, and the authors suggested that clonal diversity may have been underestimated. After two AZD1222 doses, both the breadth and the depth of spike-specific TCRs were significantly higher than at day 0 and than in MenACWY recipients. The whole spike protein was spanned by vaccine-associated CD4 TCRs, and dominant responses were seen in regions 160-218 and 743-854.

V is reduced by 6 bases and J by 3 bases, leaving a spacing of 14 bases between them. There are 14 amino acids in the CDR3, from cysteine to phenylalanine inclusive. Just CDR3 DNA is preserved here, 42 bases in frame from base 1. CDR1 and CDR2 are drawn from the germline V gene: SGHTA, FQGNSA. The time point label corresponds to: baseline before first vaccination. The vaccinee samples were drawn from two UK trials, COV001 and COV002, one of which was a single-blind randomized controlled phase 2/3 trial testing AZD1222 (ChAdOx1 nCoV-19) in healthy adults. Trial participant PBMC samples were collected at day 0 and day 28 after the second dose for TCRbeta chain sequencing. The CDR3 regions of human TCRbeta chains were analyzed by immunosequencing. The published analysis was carried out like this. TCRs in the repertoires were matched against a reference library of SARS-CoV-2-specific TCRs that had been generated with the MIRA antigen-specificity platform. Breadth was defined as the fraction of unique TCRs that were SARS-CoV-2-associated. Depth was defined as the fraction of total T cells that were SARS-CoV-2-associated. Each spike-specific TCR was assigned to its reactive spike region and to a CD4 or CD8 class using the MIRA data. Log10-transformed breadth and depth values were compared by one-way ANOVA with Sidak's multiple comparisons tests. TCRdb took over this immuneACCESS table, retaining in-frame rearrangements with V and J assigned. Such tables are incomplete; in checked studies, under half of the missing clones stem from an unresolved V gene, and the remainder is unexplained. That table furnishes V, J and clone size, whereas the DNA furnished D and trimming. The table for this sample lists approximately 120,000 clones; around 87% of them were counted only once. The ten largest clones capture 10% of the sample.

About this clone: Its antigen target is currently unknown. Base qualities were left out, and no much larger clone turns up one base away.

The source of this sequence is an adult in good health. The V gene is TRBV7-2 and the J gene is TRBJ2-5, with a tentative D call of TRBD1 or TRBD2, each matching 5 bases. The input for sequencing was peripheral blood, taken on day 0 of AZD1222 vaccination. The DNA sequence follows: TGTGCCAGCAGTTCATCCGGGACGGAAGAGACCCAGTACTTC. Translated, it gives CASSSSGTEETQYF.